The source of this T cell receptor beta chain is a study of a mutant IDH1 vaccine in newly diagnosed glioma. Study context: The sex distribution of treated patients was around 60% male and about 38% female, with a mean age of roughly 40 years. V12 occurred at week 35 and V13 at week 47.

Using immunoSEQ multiplex PCR, the repertoire was profiled, and TCRdb retains in-frame clones only, with some absent. The table records about 32,000 clones, 82% of them present only once. The time point denotes: week 35, safety follow-up. Each vaccine dose was 300 ug of mutant IDH1 20-mer peptide, with topical imiquimod. Patients, over weeks 1, 3, 5, 7, 11, 15, 19 and 23, received a total of eight vaccinations. The germline CDR1 and CDR2 sequences are MGHRA and YSYEKL. V was clipped by 3 bases and J by 6 bases, with 14 bases between them. The CDR3 totals 15 residues. With regard to this clone: Its antigen is unknown.

The V gene is TRBV4-1, the J gene TRBJ1-4; D not resolved. Source: PBMCs, taken from a glioma patient whose treatment included an IDH1 peptide vaccine. The sequence was obtained from a woman in her late teens or twenties with glioma. CDR3 sequence reads: CASSHETLGDEKLFF. The CDR3 nucleotides are TGCGCCAGCAGCCATGAGACCTTGGGCGATGAAAAACTGTTTTTT.